A single sample gave rise to the 18 T cell receptor beta chains below, sequenced in a study of cytomegalovirus exposure and HLA in healthy donors. A multiplex PCR was run with 60 Vbeta primers and 13 Jbeta primers. Assay: immunoSEQ multiplex PCR; the TCRdb copy retains only in-frame clones and omits some. The sample lists 98,000 or so clones, around 10% occurring once. Sequenced: PBMCs. The receptors stem from a middle-aged man in good health and CMV-seropositive.

The chain has TRBV5-4 and TRBJ2-3, with 7 bases aligning to TRBD2. The germline CDR1 and CDR2 sequences are SGHNT and YYREEE (reference sequence). The CDR3 contains 17 residues. V gave up 0 bases and J gave up 6 bases; unmatched junction bases: 13. The DNA for the CDR3 is TGTGCCAGCAGCTTGGCGGGAAGGACTAGGTCCGAGGATACGCAGTATTTT. It translates to CASSLAGRTRSEDTQYF.

This clone was detected a few times. The chain links TRBV4-1 to TRBJ1-2; D not resolved. Germline V gene lookup returns CDR1 MGHRA and CDR2 YSYEKL. V was pared by 0 bases and J by 5 bases, with 10 bases between. CDR3 length: 14 residues. In DNA form, the CDR3 reads TGCGCCAGCAGCCAAGATCACAGAACGTATGGCTACACCTTC. It is translated as CASSQDHRTYGYTF.

This clone turned up a few times. The chain recombines TRBV19 with TRBJ2-1; the match to TRBD1 covers 9 bases. Trimming removed 4 bases from V and 0 bases from J; junction bases left unmatched: 1. This CDR3 has 15 residues. Germline CDR1 and CDR2: LNHDA and SQIVND (reference sequence). The CDR3 is CASSKQGASYNEQFF. The DNA for the CDR3 is TGTGCCAGTAGTAAACAGGGGGCCTCCTACAATGAGCAGTTCTTC.

The J gene is TRBJ2-7, the V gene TRBV7-9, with TRBD1 matching 7 bases. V was pared by 2 bases and J by 2 bases, with 6 bases of the junction left unmatched. The germline V gene has CDR1 SEHNR and CDR2 FQNEAQ (reference sequence). This CDR3 comprises 15 residues. CDR3 DNA: TGTGCCAGCAGCTTACTCGTCACAGGGGCCTACGAGCAGTACTTC. Residues: CASSLLVTGAYEQYF.

J is TRBJ2-7 and V is TRBV6-5, with 11 positions matching TRBD2. This CDR3 has 14 residues. Trimming removed 8 bases from V and 4 bases from J; junction bases left unmatched: 7. Germline V gene data show CDR1 as MNHEY and CDR2 as SVGAGI. CDR3 coding DNA: TGTGCCAGCGCGTCTAGCGGGAGGAGGTACGAGCAGTACTTC. Encoded protein: CASASSGRRYEQYF.

This clone was counted a few times. J is TRBJ2-7 and V is TRBV4-2; the D gene is possibly TRBD2 (6 bases). Between the trimmed V and J ends, which lost 1 base and 3 bases, there was a span of 13 bases. There are 15 residues in the CDR3. From germline, CDR1 is LGHNA and CDR2 YNFKEQ. The CDR3 here is CASSQGGGALYEQYF. The CDR3 DNA reads TGTGCCAGCAGCCAAGGTGGCGGGGCCCTCTACGAGCAGTACTTC.

This clone was seen a handful of times. This chain connects TRBV6-1 to TRBJ2-1; 11 bases fit TRBD2. Trimming removed 0 bases from V and 5 bases from J; junction bases left unmatched: 6. CDR1 is MNHNS, CDR2 SASEGT, per germline. This CDR3 region has 17 residues. The CDR3 reads CASSEARLAGRDNEQFF. The CDR3 coding sequence is TGTGCCAGCAGTGAAGCGCGACTAGCGGGAAGGGACAATGAGCAGTTCTTC.

This clone was seen more than once but under ten times. The rearrangement links TRBV13 to TRBJ1-6; D may be TRBD1 (6 bases). Germline V gene data show CDR1 as PRHDT and CDR2 as FYEKMQ (reference sequence). Between the trimmed V and J ends, which lost 2 bases and 5 bases, there was a span of 16 bases. This CDR3 comprises 17 residues. CDR3 in amino acids: CASSLSSWGPDNSPLHF. CDR3 coding DNA: TGTGCCAGCAGCTTATCGTCATGGGGGCCGGATAATTCACCCCTCCACTTT.

This rearrangement joins TRBV6-1 to TRBJ1-4; D possibly corresponds to TRBD1 (5 bases). The CDR3 extends over 14 amino acids. The V gene lost 4 bases and the J gene lost 8 bases, with 14 bases spanning the gap. Germline V gives CDR1 MNHNS, CDR2 SASEGT. The CDR3 region has the DNA TGTGCCAGCAGTGTATTTGGGGGGACCGAAAAACTGTTTTTT. This encodes CASSVFGGTEKLFF.

V gene TRBV19 combines with J gene TRBJ2-1; TRBD1 is a possible D gene (6 bases). Trimming pared 7 bases from V and 6 bases from J, leaving 13 bases between. Germline V gene lookup returns CDR1 LNHDA and CDR2 SQIVND (reference sequence). CDR3 length equals 13 residues. CDR3 residues: CASIGGIPNEQFF. The CDR3 region has the DNA TGTGCCAGTATAGGGGGTATTCCCAATGAGCAGTTCTTC.

The rearrangement uses TRBV11-3 and TRBJ1-2; D is ambiguous. With 1 base removed from V and 8 bases from J, the gap between germline ends came to 26 bases. Per germline, CDR1 SGHNT and CDR2 YENEEA. The CDR3 runs to 18 residues. As DNA, the CDR3 is TGTGCCAGCAGCTTAGTCGCCCGGTCTGGGGAGCCCCGTAGAGGCTACACCTTC. Protein sequence: CASSLVARSGEPRRGYTF.

The genes are TRBV4-1 and TRBJ2-3, with TRBD2 identical over 9 bases. The CDR3 spans 12 residues. After removal of 10 bases from V and 5 bases from J, the junction contained 4 bases not matched to a gene. Germline CDR1 and CDR2: MGHRA and YSYEKL. This CDR3 is CATRGGIDTQYF. The CDR3 DNA reads TGCGCCACGCGGGGGGGGATAGATACGCAGTATTTT.

This clone was found a few times. The chain has TRBV19 and TRBJ1-1; D is perhaps TRBD1 (5 bases). The CDR3 covers 11 residues. Deletions cut 3 bases from V and 8 bases from J, with 7 bases between. Germline values: CDR1 LNHDA, CDR2 SQIVND (reference sequence). The DNA for the CDR3 is TGTGCCAGTAGTATCGGGGGAGAAGCTTTCTTT. As protein: CASSIGGEAFF.

This chain joins TRBV5-4 and TRBJ1-1; TRBD1 might be the D (5 bases). Looked up from germline, CDR1 is SGHNT and CDR2 is YYREEE (reference sequence). CDR3 size: 16 residues. V was cut by 4 bases and J by 0 bases, with 16 bases left in between. CDR3 in DNA: TGTGCCAGCAGCCCAACCACAGGTTCCATGAACACTGAAGCTTTCTTT. Its protein is CASSPTTGSMNTEAFF.

In its sample, this clone was seen a few times. V usage is TRBV28 and J usage is TRBJ2-1; a possible D gene is TRBD2 (5 bases). V lost 3 bases, J lost 3 bases, and 21 bases lay in between. This CDR3 is built from 18 residues. The germline V gene has CDR1 MDHEN and CDR2 SYDVKM. CDR3 in amino acids: CASSLVGSGGPNYNEQFF. CDR3 coding DNA: TGTGCCAGCAGTTTGGTAGGGAGCGGAGGACCAAACTACAATGAGCAGTTCTTC.

The chain couples TRBV12-5 to TRBJ1-6; D gene unclear. CDR1 is LGHNT, CDR2 FRNRAP, per germline. The CDR3 extends over 15 amino acids. Trimming removed 0 bases at V and 7 bases at J, with 10 bases between. CDR3 DNA: TGTGCTAGTGGTTTGGTACTTGGAGAAAATTCACCCCTCCACTTT. Its translation is CASGLVLGENSPLHF.

This clone was seen only a few times. The V and J genes are TRBV4-2 and TRBJ1-5; 7 positions match TRBD1. CDR1 and CDR2 from the germline V gene are LGHNA and YNFKEQ. Trimming removed 0 bases from V and 7 bases from J; junction bases left unmatched: 9. This CDR3 comprises 16 residues. The CDR3 coding sequence is TGTGCCAGCAGCCAAGATCCCCAGGGGGGAGGCCAGCCCCAGCATTTT. Protein: CASSQDPQGGGQPQHF.

In this sample, this clone turned up a few times. The chain couples TRBV2 to TRBJ2-7, with 11 nucleotides matching TRBD1. CDR1 and CDR2 (germline): SNHLY, FYNNEI. Losses at the gene ends were 6 bases for V and 6 bases for J; bases not matched to a gene: 7. CDR3 length equals 14 residues. The CDR3 sequence: CASRGQGARGEQYF. Written as DNA, the CDR3 is TGTGCCAGCAGAGGACAGGGGGCCCGAGGCGAGCAGTACTTC.